This T cell receptor (beta chain) originates from a study of glioma-infiltrating T cells. Regarding the study as a whole: Gliomas, especially low-grade, showed above-expected tissue-blood divergence; non-neoplastic patients showed below. Tissue and blood shared very few CDR3 sequences.

CDR1 DFQATT and CDR2 SNEGSKA come from the germline V gene (reference sequence). This CDR3 spans 16 amino acids. After removal of 6 bases from V and 5 bases from J, the junction contained 16 bases not matched to a gene. In the case of this clonotype: The antigen is not known. A much larger clone is a single base away; this may be a read error.

TCR alpha and beta CDR3 regions were amplified from RNA using iRepertoire nested multiplex PCR. One-step reverse transcription and amplification started from around 100-400 ng of tissue mRNA or PBMC total RNA. TCRdb re-called the multiplex PCR reads with MiXCR, one entry per CDR3 protein. This sample carries 100,000 to 150,000 distinct CDR3 sequences, more than 20% of them seen once, and the ten largest clones take approximately 26%. This chain links TRBV20-1 with TRBJ2-7, with 10 bases that match TRBD2. This TCR derives from a human donor with low-grade glioma or glioblastoma, undergoing nonglioma brain surgery, or in good health (not recorded which). Sample: glioma tissue, nonneoplastic brain tissue, or PBMCs (not recorded which). The CDR3: CSAEPSGGKHVHEQYV. As DNA, the CDR3 is TGCAGTGCAGAACCTAGCGGGGGAAAACATGTCCACGAGCAGTACGTC.